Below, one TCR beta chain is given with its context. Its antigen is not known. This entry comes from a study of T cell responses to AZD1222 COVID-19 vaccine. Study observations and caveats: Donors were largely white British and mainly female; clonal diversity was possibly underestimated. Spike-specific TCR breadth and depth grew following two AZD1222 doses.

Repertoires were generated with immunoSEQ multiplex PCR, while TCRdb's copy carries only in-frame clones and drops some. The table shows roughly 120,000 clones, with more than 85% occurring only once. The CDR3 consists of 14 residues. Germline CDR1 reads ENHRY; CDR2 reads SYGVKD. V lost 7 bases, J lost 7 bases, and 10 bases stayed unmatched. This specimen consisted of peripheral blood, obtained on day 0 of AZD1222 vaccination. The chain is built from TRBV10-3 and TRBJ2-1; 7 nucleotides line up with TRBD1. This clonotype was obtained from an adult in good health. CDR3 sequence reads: CAIMRDSHPNEQFF. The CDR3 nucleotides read TGTGCCATCATGAGGGACAGCCACCCTAATGAGCAGTTCTTC.